This TCR beta chain was profiled in a study of molecular identifiers for immune sequencing clone quantification (dated by TCRdb to between 2017 and 2018). For the wider study: For a replicate experiment, the RNA from either about 20,000 or 100,000 naive CD8 T cells was divided into five aliquots, and four of those aliquots went on to sequencing. CD8 T cells were used in a methods study to benchmark molecular-identifier clustering-based TCR repertoire sequencing (MIDCIRS) and TCR RNA copy counting. Findings and caveats that apply to the study as a whole: In CMV-specific effector cells, over 99% of molecules were held by clones above 20 RNA copies, whereas under 1% of molecules were held by such clones in naive cells. When barcode sub-clustering was left out, chimeric consensus sequences inflated TCR diversity, with chimeras reaching as high as 47%. Spiked-in Jurkat TCR RNA equal to a single cell's worth was reported to be detectable even within 1,100,000 naive CD8 T cells. Naive libraries contained spiked-in Jurkat TCR RNA (approximately 10 copies' worth), which is not part of the donor repertoire. Highly expanded clone sizes could be underestimated because identical TCR molecules may share a barcode. Modeling indicated about 3.1 TCR RNA copies recovered per cell, compared with 7.5 to 10 by digital PCR, which implies a capture efficiency of 25% to 35%.

Libraries were prepared through PCR. Sequencing was carried out with a NextSeq 500. Preparation of bulk TCR libraries followed a previously described approach, with the TCR primers listed in Table S5. Total RNA was purified with the Qiagen AllPrep DNA/RNA kit. Before any analysis, reads coming from multiple sequencing runs of the same library were combined into one pool. In the original analysis: Reads were retained only if their TCR constant sequence matched exactly, and those retained reads were trimmed to 150 nt and grouped according to their 12-nt molecular barcodes. Reads within each barcode group were sub-clustered using a 15% Levenshtein threshold, and quality-weighted consensus sequences were constructed for each RNA molecule. Non-functional sequences were filtered out, along with any lower-count sequence sitting one edit away from another sequence. Based on fitting two negative binomial distributions, any barcode sub-cluster with under 20% of the maximum read count was discarded. Through fastp at Q25 and MiXCR, TCRdb rebuilt clones from the public reads, retaining in-frame beta chains. Each CDR3 protein gets just one entry, which takes the most common genes and DNA from the rows behind it. These V and J calls rely on TCRdb rather than the paper's analysis. Counted in this sample were some 94,000 distinct CDR3 sequences; approximately 25% of them appeared once. Clones ranked in the top ten supply 0.75% to 0.9% of the sample.

The trim is 0 bases for V and 2 bases for J, with a gap of 12 bases between the germline ends. CDR1 DFQATT and CDR2 SNEGSKA were looked up in the germline V gene (reference sequence). From cysteine to phenylalanine, the CDR3 is 15 amino acids long. Of the read, only the CDR3 DNA is kept; its 45 bases are in frame from base 1. This clonotype was counted ten times or more. There is no known antigen for this receptor. Base qualities were left out, and no much larger clone turns up one base away. Libraries of naive CD8 T cells were built from anywhere between roughly 18,000 and 1,000,000 sorted cells, with 10%, 30% or 50% of the purified RNA used. On a BD FACSAria II, naive CD8 T cells were FACS-sorted as CD8+CD4-CCR7+CD45RA+ and collected into RLT Plus buffer. Approximately eleven TCR copies' worth of Jurkat RNA were spiked into roughly 18,000-1,000,000 naive CD8 T cell samples to test detection sensitivity. Enrichment of CD8 T cells was done with RosetteSep CD8+ T Cell Enrichment Cocktail plus Ficoll-Paque, and ACK red cell lysis came afterward.

This receptor chain uses TRBV20-1 and TRBJ2-3; there is no confident call for the D gene. Sequencing used naive CD8+ T cells from blood, with Jurkat cell RNA spiked in. The cell subset or site label corresponds to: FACS-sorted CD8+CD4-CCR7+CD45RA+ naive T cells. The TCR originated in a human donor in good health. Some libraries in this study had Jurkat cell RNA spiked in. The CDR3 corresponds to CSARDGDFFTDTQYF. Read as DNA, the sequence is TGCAGTGCTAGAGATGGCGACTTCTTCACAGATACGCAGTATTTT.